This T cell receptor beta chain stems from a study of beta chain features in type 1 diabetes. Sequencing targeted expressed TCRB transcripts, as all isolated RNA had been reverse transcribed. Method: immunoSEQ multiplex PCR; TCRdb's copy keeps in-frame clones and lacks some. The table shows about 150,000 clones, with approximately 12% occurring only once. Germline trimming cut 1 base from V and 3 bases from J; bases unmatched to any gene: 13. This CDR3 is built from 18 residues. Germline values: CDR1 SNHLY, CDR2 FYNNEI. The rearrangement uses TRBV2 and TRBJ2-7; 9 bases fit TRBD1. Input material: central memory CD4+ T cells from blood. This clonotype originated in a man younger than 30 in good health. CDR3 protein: CASSEEGTGNSFVYEQYF. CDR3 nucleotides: TGTGCCAGCAGTGAAGAGGGGACAGGGAACTCCTTCGTCTACGAGCAGTACTTC.